The entry that follows covers one T cell receptor beta chain sequence. Source study methods: Amplification from reference gene primers served as the basis for estimated nucleated cell counts. Some clones are missing from TCRdb's copy, which holds only in-frame ones; the method was immunoSEQ multiplex PCR. V, J and clone size derive from that table, while D and trimming were established from the DNA sequence. The sample comprises 410,000 or so clones, roughly 90% of which are singletons, and under 1.5% rests with the top ten. These data originate in a study of blood T cell repertoires in COVID-19. Study-level background: The samples span acute and convalescent COVID-19 from the United States, Italy and Spain. PBMCs, B-cell-depleted T cells, or T cells provided the cDNA or gDNA that made up the material.

V trimming: 5 bases; J trimming: 4 bases; junction bases outside the gene matches: 5. This CDR3 is 14 amino acids long. Germline assignment: CDR1 MNHNY and CDR2 SVGAGI (reference sequence). The sequenced sample consisted of peripheral blood. This sequence was found in a woman aged 25 to 39 with active or convalescent COVID-19. The V and J genes are TRBV6-6 and TRBJ1-1; TRBD1 agrees at 9 bases. The CDR3 coding sequence is TGTGCCAGCAGTCTACAGGGGGCTGGCACTGAAGCTTTCTTT. It specifies CASSLQGAGTEAFF.